A single sample gave rise to the 13 T cell receptor beta chains below, sequenced in a study of control samples from healthy donors and cancer patients. The data were produced by immunoSEQ multiplex PCR, yet TCRdb's version contains in-frame clones alone and is incomplete. The data hold some 79,000 clones, with roughly 93% observed a single time. The sample consisted of PBMCs. The source is a woman aged 40 to 50 with lung cancer.

The chain has TRBV2 and TRBJ2-7; TRBD2 matches at 8 bases. The germline CDR1 and CDR2 sequences are SNHLY and FYNNEI. The J segment lost 5 bases and the V segment lost 9 bases, leaving 12 bases of the junction unmatched. This CDR3 region has 14 residues. This CDR3 reads CARRSPGGSHEQYF. The CDR3 nucleotides read TGTGCCAGGCGCTCCCCGGGAGGGTCTCACGAGCAGTACTTC.

The chain employs TRBV19 and TRBJ1-6; perhaps TRBD1 as D (6 bases). The CDR3 has 15 amino acids. V lost 1 base, J lost 6 bases, and 10 bases lay in between. From germline, CDR1 is LNHDA and CDR2 SQIVND (reference sequence). The CDR3 loop reads CASSIGTAFNSPLHF. CDR3 DNA: TGTGCCAGTAGTATAGGGACAGCTTTTAATTCACCCCTCCACTTT.

The gene calls are TRBV5-1 and TRBJ2-1, with D perhaps matching TRBD1 or TRBD2 (6 bases each). V gave up 4 bases and J gave up 9 bases, with 20 bases separating them. Per the germline V gene, CDR1 is SGHRS and CDR2 is YFSETQ. This CDR3 region has 15 residues. CDR3 coding DNA: TGCGCCAGCAGCATTCCCACCGGGGGCCACGGTGAGCAGTTCTTC. This translates into CASSIPTGGHGEQFF.

The chain combines TRBV3-1 (or the pseudogene TRBV3-2) with TRBJ1-5; TRBD1 agrees at 10 bases. The CDR3 loop spans 13 amino acids. V dropped 5 bases and J dropped 5; count of bases not matched to a gene: 0. Germline lookup yields CDR1 LGHDT and CDR2 YNNKEL (reference sequence). The CDR3 DNA sequence: TGTGCCAGCAGCGGGACAGGGGATCAGCCCCAGCATTTT. It codes for CASSGTGDQPQHF.

This rearrangement joins TRBV7-9 to TRBJ1-4; D remains ambiguous. V was trimmed by 5 bases and J by 8 bases, leaving 15 bases between them. CDR3 length: 14 amino acids. Germline lookup yields CDR1 SEHNR and CDR2 FQNEAQ (reference sequence). CDR3 loop: CASSPGQFWEKLFF. The CDR3 DNA reads as TGTGCCAGCAGCCCTGGGCAGTTTTGGGAAAAACTGTTTTTT. Combining the CDR3 with reference TRBV7-9 and TRBJ1-4 gives the whole variable domain DTGVSQNPRHKITKRGQNVTFRCDPISEHNRLYWYRQTLGQGPEFLTYFQNEAQLEKSRLLSDRFSAERPKGSFSTLEIQRTEQGDSAMYLCASSPGQFWEKLFFGSGTQLSVL.

The chain couples TRBV21-1 to TRBJ1-6. TRBV21-1 represents a pseudogene. The CDR3 has 13 residues. The CDR3 is CASSGGNNSPLHF. The CDR3 DNA reads as TGTGCCAGCAGTGGGGGAAATAATTCACCCCTCCACTTT.

The CDR3 loop reads CASSWAIQETQYF. The DNA for the CDR3 is TGCGCCAGCAGCTGGGCTATCCAAGAGACCCAGTACTTC. This chain connects TRBV5-1 to TRBJ2-5; D call uncertain. Trimming shortened V by 3 bases and J by 1 base, and 7 bases separated the two germline ends. Germline loops: CDR1 SGHRS, CDR2 YFSETQ. This CDR3 has 13 amino acids.

This clone was detected once. This chain joins TRBV11-3 and TRBJ2-4; 10 nucleotides match TRBD1. V dropped 6 bases and J dropped 6; count of bases not matched to a gene: 17. This CDR3 comprises 18 residues. The germline CDR1 and CDR2 sequences are SGHNT and YENEEA. In DNA, the CDR3 is TGTGCCAGCAGAGTCTCCGGGACAGGGGAACCTCTTGGAAACATTCAGTACTTC. The encoded protein is CASRVSGTGEPLGNIQYF.

A single count supports this clone. The V call is TRBV5-1, the J call TRBJ1-1; D might be TRBD1 (5 bases). Trimming took 5 bases from V and 6 from J, leaving 14 bases between them. The CDR3 sequence is 13 residues long. The V gene's germline CDR1 is SGHRS and CDR2 YFSETQ. The CDR3 loop reads CASSLGGRAEAFF. Written as DNA, the CDR3 is TGCGCCAGCAGTCTTGGGGGGAGGGCTGAAGCTTTCTTT.

This clone appeared once. In the same sample, other DNA sequences code for this CDR3. This chain connects TRBV27 to TRBJ2-3; TRBD2 might be the D (5 bases). The V end lost 3 bases, the J end lost 1 base, and 5 bases lay between the germline ends. This CDR3 has 13 amino acids. From germline, CDR1 is MNHEY and CDR2 SMNVEV (reference sequence). Here the CDR3 reads CASSLRGTDTQYF. CDR3 bases: TGTGCCAGCAGTTTGAGGGGCACAGATACGCAGTATTTT.

This clone was picked up many times. J is TRBJ1-6 and V is TRBV30, with TRBD1 as a possible D gene (5 bases). V dropped 7 bases and J dropped 10 bases, with 17 bases sitting between them. CDR3 length equals 13 residues. CDR1 GTSNPN and CDR2 SVGIG come from the germline V gene (reference sequence). The CDR3 region has the DNA TGTGCCTCGATGGGGACTCAGGGATCACCCCTCCACTTT. Its translation is CASMGTQGSPLHF.

The rearrangement joins TRBV19 to TRBJ1-2, with TRBD1 identical over 9 bases. The CDR3 contains 13 residues. CDR1 and CDR2 from the germline V gene are LNHDA and SQIVND (reference sequence). Germline trimming cut 7 bases from V and 7 bases from J; bases unmatched to any gene: 7. CDR3 coding DNA: TGTGCCAGTACCACGGGACAGGGAGGTGGCTACACCTTC. The encoded protein is CASTTGQGGGYTF.

The genes are TRBV5-1 and TRBJ2-1, with 7 positions matching TRBD2. Germline values: CDR1 SGHRS, CDR2 YFSETQ. The CDR3 loop spans 16 amino acids. J was trimmed by 0 bases and V by 0 bases; bases with no gene match: 3. CDR3 bases: TGCGCCAGCAGCTTGGACGGGAGGAGCTCCTACAATGAGCAGTTCTTC. This sequence encodes CASSLDGRSSYNEQFF.